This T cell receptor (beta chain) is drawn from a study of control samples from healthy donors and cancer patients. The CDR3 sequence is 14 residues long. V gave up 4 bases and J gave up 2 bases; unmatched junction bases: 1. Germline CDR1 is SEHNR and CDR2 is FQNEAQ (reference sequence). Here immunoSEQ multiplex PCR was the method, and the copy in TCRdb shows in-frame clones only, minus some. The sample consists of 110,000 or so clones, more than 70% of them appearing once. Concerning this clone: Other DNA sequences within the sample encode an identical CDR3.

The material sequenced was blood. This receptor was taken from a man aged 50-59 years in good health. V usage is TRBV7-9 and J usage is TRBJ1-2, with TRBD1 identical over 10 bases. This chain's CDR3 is CASSSGQGNYGYTF. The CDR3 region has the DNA TGTGCCAGCAGCTCGGGACAGGGGAACTATGGCTACACCTTC.